The next 19 T cell receptor beta chains were all read from a single sample in a study of shared clonotypes between healthy human individuals. Produced via immunoSEQ multiplex PCR; TCRdb's table is partial and in-frame only. This table holds about 1.5 million clones, 96% found once. Sequencing was carried out using naive CD4+ T cells sorted from blood. Subset defined: CD45RA+ positively selected. The source is a man younger than 40 in good health.

The J gene is TRBJ2-5, the V gene TRBV5-4; 7 bases agree with TRBD1. Germline trimming cut 6 bases from V and 5 bases from J; bases unmatched to any gene: 13. The CDR3 runs to 15 residues. The germline V gene encodes CDR1 SGHNT and CDR2 YYREEE (reference sequence). The CDR3 nucleotides read TGTGCCAGCAAGGGCTACAGGGGCCCCGGGGAGACCCAGTACTTC. As protein: CASKGYRGPGETQYF.

The chain has TRBV19 and TRBJ2-1, with unresolved D. The germline gives CDR1 LNHDA, CDR2 SQIVND (reference sequence). V lost 3 bases, J lost 10 bases, and 7 bases lay in between. CDR3 length: 11 amino acids. The DNA for the CDR3 is TGTGCCAGTAGTATTGGGCAGGAGCAGTTCTTC. Its translation: CASSIGQEQFF.

The rearrangement joins TRBV5-1 to TRBJ1-1; D perhaps matches TRBD1 (6 bases). The CDR3 runs 14 residues. Trimming removed 2 bases at V and 3 bases at J, with 11 bases between. Germline CDR1 is SGHRS and CDR2 is YFSETQ. CDR3 DNA sequence: TGCGCCAGCAGCTTCACACAGGGTGACACTGAAGCTTTCTTT. Its protein is CASSFTQGDTEAFF.

The rearrangement links TRBV11-2 to TRBJ2-7; 11 bases line up with TRBD2. Germline-derived CDR1 and CDR2 are SGHAT and FQNNGV. With 3 bases clipped from V and 4 bases from J, the junction kept 5 bases outside the gene matches. This CDR3 comprises 15 residues. The CDR3 DNA follows: TGTGCCAGCAGCTTTCCTAGCGGGAGGATATACGAGCAGTACTTC. Protein product: CASSFPSGRIYEQYF.

In the case of this clone: This specimen includes other DNA sequences encoding the same CDR3. The J gene is TRBJ2-7, the V gene TRBV7-9; D may be TRBD1 (6 bases). Trimming pared 1 base from V and 3 bases from J, leaving 10 bases between. Germline V gene data show CDR1 as SEHNR and CDR2 as FQNEAQ (reference sequence). The CDR3 consists of 14 residues. CDR3 sequence reads: CASSLGQGLYEQYF. In DNA, the CDR3 is TGTGCCAGCAGCTTAGGGCAGGGGCTCTACGAGCAGTACTTC.

In the case of this clone: Other DNA sequences in this specimen translate into the identical CDR3. This chain joins TRBV7-9 and TRBJ1-1; D gene ambiguous. With 1 base removed from V and 0 bases from J, the gap between germline ends came to 3 bases. The CDR3 spans 13 residues. Per the germline V gene, CDR1 is SEHNR and CDR2 is FQNEAQ (reference sequence). The CDR3 nucleotides are TGTGCCAGCAGCTTAGTGGTGAACACTGAAGCTTTCTTT. It specifies CASSLVVNTEAFF.

The genes are TRBV9 and TRBJ2-7, with D unclear. V was pared by 2 bases and J by 3 bases, with 6 bases between. Germline CDR1 SGDLS, CDR2 YYNGEE. CDR3 size: 12 residues. The CDR3 DNA sequence: TGTGCCAGCAGCGTCTCCAGCTACGAGCAGTACTTC. Translation: CASSVSSYEQYF.

On this clone: The sample holds other DNA sequences that translate to the same CDR3. V usage is TRBV15 and J usage is TRBJ2-6; D not resolved. Germline assignment: CDR1 LNHNV and CDR2 YYDKDF (reference sequence). This CDR3 has 16 residues. V was shortened by 0 bases and J by 2 bases, with 8 bases between the two germline ends. The CDR3 sequence: CATSRDKGTGANVLTF. The DNA of the CDR3 is TGTGCCACCAGCAGAGATAAGGGTACTGGGGCCAACGTCCTGACTTTC.

The gene calls are TRBV28 and TRBJ2-1; 13 nucleotides line up with TRBD2. This CDR3 contains 19 residues. Trimming at V came to 3 bases and at J to 2 bases, leaving 10 bases not matched to a gene. Germline values: CDR1 MDHEN, CDR2 SYDVKM. CDR3 coding DNA: TGTGCCAGCAGTTTCCTCCTCGGGACTAGCGGGAAAACCTACAATGAGCAGTTCTTC. Translated: CASSFLLGTSGKTYNEQFF. The whole variable domain, remainder taken from reference TRBV28 and TRBJ2-1, is DVKVTQSSRYLVKRTGEKVFLECVQDMDHENMFWYRQDPGLGLRLIYFSYDVKMKEKGDIPEGYSVSREKKERFSLILESASTNQTSMYLCASSFLLGTSGKTYNEQFFGPGTRLTVL.

The J gene is TRBJ2-3, the V gene TRBV4-3, with unresolved D. The CDR3 is made up of 13 amino acids. Per germline, CDR1 LGHNA and CDR2 YSLEER. Trimming removed 0 bases from V and 10 bases from J, with 11 bases in between. For the CDR3, the DNA is TGCGCCAGCAGCCAAGATCATCGGATGGCGCAGTATTTT. It specifies CASSQDHRMAQYF.

The V call is TRBV28, the J call TRBJ1-2; 7 bases line up with TRBD1. V trimming: 10 bases; J trimming: 8 bases; junction bases outside the gene matches: 19. From germline, CDR1 is MDHEN and CDR2 SYDVKM. The CDR3 consists of 15 residues. In nucleotides, the CDR3 is TGTGCCACCGGGGGAACGGGACAGATGCCCTCAGGCTACACCTTC. Its protein product is CATGGTGQMPSGYTF.

The chain carries TRBV29-1 and TRBJ1-1; 11 bases fit TRBD1. This CDR3 is 14 amino acids long. Per germline, CDR1 SQVTM and CDR2 ANQGSEA. V lost 5 bases, J lost 7 bases, and 9 bases stayed unmatched. The CDR3 DNA is TGCAGCGTTTTTATATCCGGGACAGGGGGTGAAGCTTTCTTT. Amino acid sequence: CSVFISGTGGEAFF.

The chain's CDR3 is CASRGSGANVLTF. The CDR3, as DNA: TGTGCCAGCCGGGGCTCTGGGGCCAACGTCCTGACTTTC. The chain has TRBV6-6 and TRBJ2-6, with D possibly TRBD2 on 5 matching bases. The CDR3 is 13 amino acids. V lost 8 bases and J 0 bases, leaving 5 bases between the germline ends. CDR1 and CDR2 from the germline V gene are MNHNY and SVGAGI (reference sequence).

The chain couples TRBV6-1 to TRBJ2-1; TRBD1 matches 8 bases. Losses at the gene ends were 6 bases for V and 3 bases for J; bases not matched to a gene: 4. Germline CDR1 and CDR2: MNHNS and SASEGT. This CDR3 contains 14 residues. The CDR3 protein is CASRGTGDYNEQFF. CDR3 bases: TGTGCCAGCAGGGGGACAGGCGACTACAATGAGCAGTTCTTC.

This chain uses TRBV7-9 with TRBJ2-2; D might be TRBD2 (6 bases). The V gene's germline CDR1 is SEHNR and CDR2 FQNEAQ (reference sequence). The CDR3 consists of 17 residues. V gave up 4 bases and J gave up 0 bases, with 15 bases separating them. The CDR3 loop reads CASSSKEGAANTGELFF. The CDR3 coding sequence is TGTGCCAGCAGCTCTAAGGAGGGAGCCGCGAACACCGGGGAGCTGTTTTTT.

The chain employs TRBV27 and TRBJ2-2; no clear D. Germline V gene sequence: CDR1 MNHEY, CDR2 SMNVEV (reference sequence). V was cut by 5 bases and J by 4 bases, with 20 bases left in between. CDR3 length equals 17 residues. The CDR3 spells CASSRQVTQIFTGELFF. In nucleotides, the CDR3 is TGTGCCAGCAGTAGGCAGGTCACACAAATATTCACCGGGGAGCTGTTTTTT.

This rearrangement joins TRBV12-2 to TRBJ2-7. TRBV12-2 is flagged as a pseudogene. The CDR3 has 12 amino acids. The CDR3 DNA is TGTGCAAGTCGCTTAGTCGAACACGAGCAGTACTTC. It codes for CASRLVEHEQYF.

The chain combines TRBV10-2 with TRBJ1-2, with D possibly being TRBD1 (5 bases). Trimming stripped 2 bases from V and 6 bases from J, with 16 bases between. From germline, CDR1 is WSHSY and CDR2 SAAADI. This CDR3 comprises 15 residues. CDR3 residues: CASSEVGGGLDGYTF. CDR3 nucleotide sequence: TGCGCCAGCAGTGAGGTGGGGGGAGGTCTGGATGGCTACACCTTC.

This sequence joins TRBV28 and TRBJ2-2; no reliable D call. CDR1 and CDR2 (germline): MDHEN, SYDVKM. The CDR3 runs to 12 residues. The CDR3, as DNA: TGTGCTTGCACCCCAGGACCCGGGGAGCTGTTTTTT. Translating it yields CACTPGPGELFF.